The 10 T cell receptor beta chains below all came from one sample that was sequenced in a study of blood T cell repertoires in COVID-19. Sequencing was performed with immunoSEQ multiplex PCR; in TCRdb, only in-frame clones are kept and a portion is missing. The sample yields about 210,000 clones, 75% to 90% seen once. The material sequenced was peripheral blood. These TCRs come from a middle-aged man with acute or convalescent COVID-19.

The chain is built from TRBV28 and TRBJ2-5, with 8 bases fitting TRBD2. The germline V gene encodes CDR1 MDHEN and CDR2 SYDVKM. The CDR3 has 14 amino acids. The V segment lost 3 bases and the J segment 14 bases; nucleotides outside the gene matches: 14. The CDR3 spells CASSFWAAPGGRYF. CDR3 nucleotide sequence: TGTGCCAGCAGTTTCTGGGCAGCCCCGGGAGGGAGATACTTC.

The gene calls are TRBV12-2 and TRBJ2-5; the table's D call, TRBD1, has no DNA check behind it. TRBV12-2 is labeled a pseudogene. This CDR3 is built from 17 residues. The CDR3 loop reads CASRLPCGTGLGKTQYF. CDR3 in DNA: TGTGCAAGTCGCTTACCCTGCGGGACAGGGTTGGGGAAGACCCAGTACTTC.

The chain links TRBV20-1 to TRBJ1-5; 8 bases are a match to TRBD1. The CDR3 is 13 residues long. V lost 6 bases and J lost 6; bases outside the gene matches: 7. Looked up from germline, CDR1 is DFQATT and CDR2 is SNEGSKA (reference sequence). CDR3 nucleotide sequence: TGCAGTGCCAGTGCAGGGGGCGTTCAGCCCCAGCATTTT. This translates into CSASAGGVQPQHF.

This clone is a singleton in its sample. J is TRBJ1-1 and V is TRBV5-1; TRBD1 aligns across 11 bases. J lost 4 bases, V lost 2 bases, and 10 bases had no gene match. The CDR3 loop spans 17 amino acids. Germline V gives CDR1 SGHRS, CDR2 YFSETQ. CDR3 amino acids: CASSFGGTGGLGTEAFF. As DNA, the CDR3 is TGCGCCAGCAGCTTTGGAGGGACAGGGGGTTTGGGCACTGAAGCTTTCTTT.

CDR3 loop: CASSPRPREKDSPLHF. Here the CDR3 DNA reads TGTGCCAGCAGTCCCCGACCCAGGGAAAAAGATTCACCCCTCCACTTT. The chain recombines TRBV27 with TRBJ1-6; D might be TRBD1 (5 bases). The CDR3 covers 16 residues. Trimming removed 5 bases at V and 8 bases at J, with 19 bases between. The germline V gene encodes CDR1 MNHEY and CDR2 SMNVEV (reference sequence).

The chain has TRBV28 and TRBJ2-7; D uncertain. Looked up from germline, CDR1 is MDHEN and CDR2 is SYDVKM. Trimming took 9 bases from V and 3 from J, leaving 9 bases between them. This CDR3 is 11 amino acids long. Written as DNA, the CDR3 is TGTGCCAGTAGTCAACTCTACGAGCAGTACTTC. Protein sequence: CASSQLYEQYF.

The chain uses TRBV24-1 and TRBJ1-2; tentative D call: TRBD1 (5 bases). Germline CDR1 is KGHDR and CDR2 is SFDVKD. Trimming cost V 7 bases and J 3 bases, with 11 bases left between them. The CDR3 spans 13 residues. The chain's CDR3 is CATSGGDHYGYTF. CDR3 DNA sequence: TGTGCCACCAGCGGAGGGGATCACTATGGCTACACCTTC.

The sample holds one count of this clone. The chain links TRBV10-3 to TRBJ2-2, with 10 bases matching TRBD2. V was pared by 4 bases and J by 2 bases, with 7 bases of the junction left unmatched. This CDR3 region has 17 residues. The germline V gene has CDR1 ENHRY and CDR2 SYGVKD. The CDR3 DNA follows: TGTGCCATCAGTGGGACTAGCGGCGCTAGAAACACCGGGGAGCTGTTTTTT. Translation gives CAISGTSGARNTGELFF.

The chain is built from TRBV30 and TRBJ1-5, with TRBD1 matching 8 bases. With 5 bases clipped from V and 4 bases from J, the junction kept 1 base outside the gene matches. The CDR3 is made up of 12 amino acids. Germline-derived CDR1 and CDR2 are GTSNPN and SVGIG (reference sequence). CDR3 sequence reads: CAWGQGNQPQHF. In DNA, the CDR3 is TGTGCCTGGGGACAGGGAAATCAGCCCCAGCATTTT.

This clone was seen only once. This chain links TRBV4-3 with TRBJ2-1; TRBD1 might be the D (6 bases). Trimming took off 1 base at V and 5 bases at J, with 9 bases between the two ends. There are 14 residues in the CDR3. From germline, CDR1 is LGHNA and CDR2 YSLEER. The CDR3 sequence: CASSQVGTNNEQFF. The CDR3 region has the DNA TGCGCCAGCAGCCAAGTGGGGACAAACAATGAGCAGTTCTTC.